A selection of T cell receptor beta chains follows, all from one sample in a study of chemoradiotherapy in HPV16-positive cancers. Sequencing was performed with immunoSEQ multiplex PCR; in TCRdb, only in-frame clones are kept and a portion is missing. The sample yields about 3,000 clones, around 75% seen once. The material sequenced was tumor tissue, taken from a patient who underwent chemoradiotherapy. These receptors all come from a human donor with HPV-associated anogenital cancer. Both conserved end residues are part of each CDR3. A D gene is named only where the DNA matches it firmly. Only part of the rows carry a size: once, few, many, or a class if the clone is expanded.

d_call: TRBD1
clone_size: .
j_call: TRBJ1-6
v_call: TRBV7-9
cdr3_nt: TGTGCCAGCAGCTTAGTACAGGGGAGGAATTCACCCCTCCACTTT
cdr3_aa: CASSLVQGRNSPLHF

d_call: .
clone_size: once
j_call: TRBJ1-4
v_call: TRBV4-2
cdr3_nt: TGTGCCAGCAGCCAGACCACACCAGGGATCGGGGAAAAACTGTTTTTT
cdr3_aa: CASSQTTPGIGEKLFF

d_call: .
clone_size: .
j_call: TRBJ1-1
v_call: TRBV12-5
cdr3_nt: TGTGCTAGTGCCCCACTAGGCCCCGAGGAAGCTTTCTTT
cdr3_aa: CASAPLGPEEAFF

d_call: .
clone_size: .
j_call: TRBJ1-3
v_call: TRBV7-9
cdr3_nt: TGTGCCAGCAGCCCGCGGGGGGTGCCCCCGTCAGGAAACACCATATATTTT
cdr3_aa: CASSPRGVPPSGNTIYF

d_call: .
clone_size: .
j_call: TRBJ1-5
v_call: TRBV10-3
cdr3_nt: TGTGCCATCAGTGAGGGGGGCCGTGGTCAGCCCCAGCATTTT
cdr3_aa: CAISEGGRGQPQHF

d_call: .
clone_size: .
j_call: TRBJ2-2
v_call: TRBV7-2
cdr3_nt: TGTGCCAGCAGCGGACTGAACACCGGGGAGCTGTTTTTT
cdr3_aa: CASSGLNTGELFF

d_call: .
clone_size: .
j_call: TRBJ1-2
v_call: TRBV4-2
cdr3_nt: TGTGCCAGCAGCCAAGATCCGGGGCGGGCAGGGACTAACTATGGCTACACCTTC
cdr3_aa: CASSQDPGRAGTNYGYTF

d_call: TRBD2
clone_size: .
j_call: TRBJ2-5
v_call: TRBV25-1
cdr3_nt: TGTGCCAGCAGTGAATTGCGGGAGGTGGAGACCCAGTACTTC
cdr3_aa: CASSELREVETQYF

d_call: TRBD1
clone_size: .
j_call: TRBJ2-2
v_call: TRBV19
cdr3_nt: TGTGCCAGTAGTCCCCTGGACAGGGGTAACACCGGGGAGCTGTTTTTT
cdr3_aa: CASSPLDRGNTGELFF

d_call: .
clone_size: large
j_call: TRBJ1-1
v_call: TRBV4-2
cdr3_nt: TGTGCCAGCAGCCGTATCACGGCGACGCCGGAAGCTTTCTTT
cdr3_aa: CASSRITATPEAFF

d_call: TRBD1
clone_size: .
j_call: TRBJ1-1
v_call: TRBV4-2
cdr3_nt: TGTGCCAGCAGCCAAGAGGGACAGGAGATGAGTTGGACTGAAGCTTTCTTT
cdr3_aa: CASSQEGQEMSWTEAFF

d_call: .
clone_size: .
j_call: TRBJ2-7
v_call: TRBV7-2
cdr3_nt: TGTGCCAGCAGCTTCTCCCCGGGCGGGGAGCAGTACTTC
cdr3_aa: CASSFSPGGEQYF

d_call: TRBD2
clone_size: .
j_call: TRBJ2-7
v_call: TRBV6-5
cdr3_nt: TGTGCCAGCAGTTACAGCTTTAGCGGGGGGGGAAGCGAGCAGTACTTC
cdr3_aa: CASSYSFSGGGSEQYF

d_call: TRBD2
clone_size: .
j_call: TRBJ2-3
v_call: TRBV23-1
cdr3_nt: TGCGCCAGCAGTCACGGGGGGGCGCGCACAGATACGCAGTATTTT
cdr3_aa: CASSHGGARTDTQYF

d_call: TRBD1
clone_size: .
j_call: TRBJ1-1
v_call: TRBV30
cdr3_nt: TGTGCCTGGAGTGTAAAAGGGGGCAGGAACACTGAAGCTTTCTTT
cdr3_aa: CAWSVKGGRNTEAFF

d_call: .
clone_size: once
j_call: TRBJ2-5
v_call: TRBV4-1
cdr3_nt: TGCGCCAGCAGCCAAGGAAATAGCGCCTGGGAGACCCAGTACTTC
cdr3_aa: CASSQGNSAWETQYF

d_call: .
clone_size: .
j_call: TRBJ2-7
v_call: TRBV27
cdr3_nt: TGTGCCAGCAGTTTAGGTGGGTTAGGCTACGAGCAGTACTTC
cdr3_aa: CASSLGGLGYEQYF

d_call: .
clone_size: .
j_call: TRBJ1-1
v_call: TRBV6-6
cdr3_nt: TGTGCCAGCATAAAAGGAGGGGGGAACACTGAAGCTTTCTTT
cdr3_aa: CASIKGGGNTEAFF

d_call: TRBD2
clone_size: .
j_call: TRBJ2-7
v_call: TRBV4-3
cdr3_nt: TGCGCCAGCAGCCAAGACGGCGGGGGGAACTACGAGCAGTACTTC
cdr3_aa: CASSQDGGGNYEQYF

d_call: .
clone_size: .
j_call: TRBJ1-1
v_call: TRBV4-3
cdr3_nt: TGCGCCAGCAGCCAAGCTAGACAAGCCACTGAAGCTTTCTTT
cdr3_aa: CASSQARQATEAFF

d_call: .
clone_size: .
j_call: TRBJ1-1
v_call: TRBV12-5
cdr3_nt: TGTGCTAGTGGTCCCCACCGGGGGAGTAACACTGAAGCTTTCTTT
cdr3_aa: CASGPHRGSNTEAFF

d_call: TRBD1
clone_size: .
j_call: TRBJ1-6
v_call: TRBV5-6
cdr3_nt: TGTGCCAGCAGCTGGGGACAGGGGGCGAATTCACCCCTCCACTTT
cdr3_aa: CASSWGQGANSPLHF

d_call: .
clone_size: .
j_call: TRBJ1-3
v_call: TRBV4-3
cdr3_nt: TGCGCCAGCAGCCAGAACGACGCGGCGGCAGGAAACACCATATATTTT
cdr3_aa: CASSQNDAAAGNTIYF

d_call: .
clone_size: .
j_call: TRBJ1-3
v_call: TRBV4-3
cdr3_nt: TGCGCCAGCAGCCAGGACAGCTCTGGAAACACCATATATTTT
cdr3_aa: CASSQDSSGNTIYF

d_call: TRBD1
clone_size: .
j_call: TRBJ1-6
v_call: TRBV6-5
cdr3_nt: TGTGCCAGCAGTTACCTGACAGGGGGCATTTCACCCCTCCACTTT
cdr3_aa: CASSYLTGGISPLHF

d_call: .
clone_size: .
j_call: TRBJ1-1
v_call: TRBV25-1
cdr3_nt: TGTGCCAGCAGCACCTCAGGGGTAGCGAACACTGAAGCTTTCTTT
cdr3_aa: CASSTSGVANTEAFF

d_call: .
clone_size: .
j_call: TRBJ2-1
v_call: TRBV14
cdr3_nt: TGTGCCAGCAGCTATGCCGGGAGCATCTCCTACAATGAGCAGTTCTTC
cdr3_aa: CASSYAGSISYNEQFF

d_call: TRBD2
clone_size: .
j_call: TRBJ2-1
v_call: TRBV7-3
cdr3_nt: TGTGCCAGCAGCTCCAGCGGGGGGGCCACGAATGAGCAGTTCTTC
cdr3_aa: CASSSSGGATNEQFF

d_call: .
clone_size: .
j_call: TRBJ1-1
v_call: TRBV6-1
cdr3_nt: TGTGCCAGCAGTGAAGGCGGTAACACTGAAGCTTTCTTT
cdr3_aa: CASSEGGNTEAFF

d_call: TRBD2
clone_size: few
j_call: TRBJ2-7
v_call: TRBV19
cdr3_nt: TGTGCCAGTAGCCTCGGTGGTAGCGGGGGATACGAGCAGTACTTC
cdr3_aa: CASSLGGSGGYEQYF

d_call: TRBD2
clone_size: .
j_call: TRBJ2-2
v_call: TRBV28
cdr3_nt: TGTGCCAGCGGAAGCGGGGGGGCTATCGGGGAGCTGTTTTTT
cdr3_aa: CASGSGGAIGELFF

d_call: TRBD2
clone_size: once
j_call: TRBJ2-1
v_call: TRBV4-3
cdr3_nt: TGCGCCAGCAGCCAAGAGAAGTCTAGCGGGTTCTCCTACAATGAGCAGTTCTTC
cdr3_aa: CASSQEKSSGFSYNEQFF

d_call: TRBD1
clone_size: .
j_call: TRBJ1-6
v_call: TRBV6-6
cdr3_nt: TGTGCCAGCAGCCGACAGGGGGAGGCTTCACCCCTCCACTTT
cdr3_aa: CASSRQGEASPLHF

d_call: TRBD2
clone_size: .
j_call: TRBJ2-3
v_call: TRBV4-2
cdr3_nt: TGTGCCAGCAGCCAAGAGAGGGGCGGGGGGGCAGATACGCAGTATTTT
cdr3_aa: CASSQERGGGADTQYF

d_call: .
clone_size: .
j_call: TRBJ1-1
v_call: TRBV11-3
cdr3_nt: TGTGCCAGTAGGACAGCCTCGATGAACACTGAAGCTTTCTTT
cdr3_aa: CASRTASMNTEAFF

d_call: TRBD1
clone_size: .
j_call: TRBJ2-7
v_call: TRBV2
cdr3_nt: TGTGCCAGCGGAAGACAGGGCCCCTACGAGCAGTACTTC
cdr3_aa: CASGRQGPYEQYF

d_call: .
clone_size: .
j_call: TRBJ1-3
v_call: TRBV19
cdr3_nt: TGTGCCAGTAGTTACGGACCCGGAGACACCATATATTTT
cdr3_aa: CASSYGPGDTIYF

d_call: TRBD1
clone_size: .
j_call: TRBJ2-7
v_call: TRBV11-3
cdr3_nt: TGTGCCAGCAGTTCCGGGACAGGGAGCTCCTACGAGCAGTACTTC
cdr3_aa: CASSSGTGSSYEQYF

d_call: TRBD1
clone_size: .
j_call: TRBJ1-2
v_call: TRBV5-1
cdr3_nt: TGCGCCAGCAGCCCGGGACAGTACTATGGCTACACCTTC
cdr3_aa: CASSPGQYYGYTF

d_call: .
clone_size: .
j_call: TRBJ1-2
v_call: TRBV7-2
cdr3_nt: TGTGCCAGCAGCTTCACCCCGGGACAACTTAACTATGGCTACACCTTC
cdr3_aa: CASSFTPGQLNYGYTF

d_call: .
clone_size: .
j_call: TRBJ2-2
v_call: TRBV5-1
cdr3_nt: TGCGCCAGCAGCTTGTTCAGGGAGAACACCGGGGAGCTGTTTTTT
cdr3_aa: CASSLFRENTGELFF

d_call: .
clone_size: .
j_call: TRBJ2-1
v_call: TRBV30
cdr3_nt: TGTGCCTGGAGTACCACCTACAATGAGCAGTTCTTC
cdr3_aa: CAWSTTYNEQFF

d_call: .
clone_size: few
j_call: TRBJ1-6
v_call: TRBV28
cdr3_nt: TGTGCCAGCAGTCTCGGGGGCGGGCGGGATAATTCACCCCTCCACTTT
cdr3_aa: CASSLGGGRDNSPLHF